This T cell receptor beta chain was retrieved from a study of shared clonotypes between healthy human individuals. The CDR3 length is 12 residues. The germline V gene has CDR1 ENHRY and CDR2 SYGVKD. With 11 bases removed from V and 2 bases from J, the gap between germline ends came to 10 bases. The assay was immunoSEQ multiplex PCR, and TCRdb's table has in-frame clones only and misses some. This table has hundreds of thousands of clones, 73% appearing once. Study-wide points: Incomplete sequencing of sorted subsets was indicated by rarefaction despite large depth.

Memory CD4+ cells were the fraction left after CD45RA+ naive selection. As concerns this clone: Its antigen is currently unknown.

The sequence came from a woman younger than 45 in good health. The chain is built from TRBV10-3 and TRBJ1-3; perhaps TRBD1 as D (5 bases). Input material: memory CD4+ T cells sorted from blood. Subset in this sample: CD45RA-negative fraction. The CDR3 DNA is TGTGCCGCCGGGGGGACTGGAAACACCATATATTTT. Protein sequence: CAAGGTGNTIYF.